Following are 17 T cell receptor beta chains from one sample sequenced in a study of blood T cell repertoires in COVID-19. The repertoire was sequenced with immunoSEQ multiplex PCR; TCRdb's copy has only in-frame clones and lacks some. The sample contains 50,000 to 70,000 clones, 60% to 80% of which appear only once. The sample comprised peripheral blood. Receptors were obtained from a man aged 60-69 years with acute or convalescent COVID-19.

J is TRBJ2-7 and V is TRBV6-5; 9 positions agree with TRBD2. Unmatched junction bases numbered 5, after V lost 6 bases and J lost 2 bases. The CDR3 totals 14 residues. Per germline, CDR1 MNHEY and CDR2 SVGAGI. This chain's CDR3 is CASSLPSGAYEQYF. CDR3 coding DNA: TGTGCCAGCAGCCTTCCTAGCGGGGCCTACGAGCAGTACTTC.

The chain couples TRBV6-5 to TRBJ1-5, with D possibly TRBD1 on 5 matching bases. CDR1 is MNHEY and CDR2 is SVGAGI in the germline V gene. CDR3 length equals 16 residues. V dropped 4 bases and J dropped 0 bases, with 13 bases sitting between them. The CDR3 nucleotides read TGTGCCAGCAGTTCTTCAGGGTCCCATAGCAATCAGCCCCAGCATTTT. The encoded protein is CASSSSGSHSNQPQHF.

V is TRBV9 and J is TRBJ2-3; 12 nucleotides match TRBD2. Trimming removed 0 bases from V and 7 bases from J; junction bases left unmatched: 6. Looked up from germline, CDR1 is SGDLS and CDR2 is YYNGEE. The CDR3 contains 16 residues. In DNA form, the CDR3 reads TGTGCCAGCAGCGTAGCAACTAGCGGGGGGTCCTATACGCAGTATTTT. Translating it yields CASSVATSGGSYTQYF. Full variable domain (outside the CDR3, taken from reference TRBV9 and TRBJ2-3): DSGVTQTPKHLITATGQRVTLRCSPRSGDLSVYWYQQSLDQGLQFLIQYYNGEERAKGNILERFSAQQFPDLHSELNLSSLELGDSALYFCASSVATSGGSYTQYFGPGTRLTVL.

V gene TRBV27 combines with J gene TRBJ2-7, with D possibly TRBD1 on 6 matching bases. Germline V gene lookup returns CDR1 MNHEY and CDR2 SMNVEV (reference sequence). This CDR3 comprises 14 residues. The germline V and J ends were trimmed by 5 bases and 2 bases, with 13 bases remaining between them. The chain's CDR3 is CASSITDRAYEQYF. The CDR3 nucleotides are TGTGCCAGCAGTATAACGGACAGAGCCTACGAGCAGTACTTC.

The count of this clone is one. The chain is built from TRBV21-1 and TRBJ1-5. TRBV21-1 is shown as a pseudogene. The CDR3 has 15 residues. CDR3 in DNA: TGTGCCAGCAGCACCCGTTTTGAGTGCAATCAGCCCCAGCATTTT. Amino acids: CASSTRFECNQPQHF.

The chain employs TRBV25-1 and TRBJ1-5, with unresolved D. V dropped 8 bases and J dropped 1 base, with 15 bases sitting between them. The germline V gene has CDR1 MGHDK and CDR2 SYGVNS. The CDR3 has 15 amino acids. The CDR3 loop is CASPYLWASNQPQHF. The CDR3 coding sequence is TGTGCCAGCCCGTATCTTTGGGCCAGCAATCAGCCCCAGCATTTT.

The gene calls are TRBV27 and TRBJ1-1; D gene ambiguous. The CDR3 consists of 14 residues. The V gene's germline CDR1 is MNHEY and CDR2 SMNVEV (reference sequence). V lost 5 bases, J lost 5 bases, and 15 bases lay in between. CDR3 in amino acids: CASSPGAFGTEAFF. The CDR3 coding sequence is TGTGCCAGCAGTCCCGGAGCTTTTGGGACTGAAGCTTTCTTT.

In nucleotides, the CDR3 is TGTGCCAGCAGGGGAGACCTCGGAGACAATCAGCCCCAGCATTTT. Translation: CASRGDLGDNQPQHF. This chain links TRBV6-5 with TRBJ1-5; no reliable D call. The germline V and J ends were trimmed by 6 bases and 3 bases, with 15 bases remaining between them. The V gene's germline CDR1 is MNHEY and CDR2 SVGAGI. The CDR3 consists of 15 residues.

The CDR3 nucleotides are TGTGCCAGCAGCTTCAGTAGCGCGGAGACCCAGTACTTC. It specifies CASSFSSAETQYF. This rearrangement joins TRBV7-3 to TRBJ2-5; possible D gene TRBD2, 5 bases. The CDR3 extends over 13 amino acids. Germline assignment: CDR1 SGHTA and CDR2 FQGTGA. Trimming pared 3 bases from V and 5 bases from J, leaving 10 bases between.

This rearrangement joins TRBV24-1 to TRBJ1-1; D might be TRBD1 (5 bases). CDR1 and CDR2 (germline): KGHDR, SFDVKD. The CDR3 contains 14 residues. Trimming removed 4 bases from V and 3 bases from J, with 11 bases in between. CDR3 loop: CATSEGRADTEAFF. CDR3 nucleotide sequence: TGTGCCACCAGTGAGGGCAGGGCTGACACTGAAGCTTTCTTT.

The CDR3 region has the DNA TGTGCCAGCAACGTCGCCGGGGAAATGCAAGAGACCCAGTACTTC. Protein product: CASNVAGEMQETQYF. This chain links TRBV28 with TRBJ2-5; D perhaps matches TRBD2 (5 bases). CDR3 length: 15 amino acids. The V end was cut by 7 bases, the J end by 2 bases, with 17 bases between. Per germline, CDR1 MDHEN and CDR2 SYDVKM.

Turning to this clone: Additional DNA sequences in this sample encode the identical CDR3. The chain links TRBV2 to TRBJ2-1; the match to TRBD1 covers 7 bases. Germline V gene data show CDR1 as SNHLY and CDR2 as FYNNEI. V trimming: 8 bases; J trimming: 4 bases; junction bases outside the gene matches: 5. This CDR3 region has 13 residues. Here the CDR3 reads CASRGTAYNEQFF. In DNA form, the CDR3 reads TGTGCCAGCCGTGGGACAGCTTACAATGAGCAGTTCTTC.

The sample holds one count of this clone. The V call is TRBV11-2, the J call TRBJ1-5; D possibly corresponds to TRBD1 (5 bases). Deletions cut 3 bases from V and 0 bases from J, with 18 bases between. Germline CDR1 reads SGHAT; CDR2 reads FQNNGV. The CDR3 loop spans 18 amino acids. DNA for the CDR3: TGTGCCAGCAGCTTGGGCCAGGGATCCTACTATAGCAATCAGCCCCAGCATTTT. Residues: CASSLGQGSYYSNQPQHF.

The chain links TRBV5-6 to TRBJ2-7; D call uncertain. V lost 2 bases, J lost 0 bases, and 9 bases lay in between. The CDR3 loop spans 14 amino acids. Germline assignment: CDR1 SGHDT and CDR2 YYEEEE. The CDR3 DNA follows: TGTGCCAGCAGCTTTCCCCCGGTCTCCTACGAGCAGTACTTC. Translating it yields CASSFPPVSYEQYF.

The chain uses TRBV9 and TRBJ2-3; D unclear. The CDR3 runs 16 residues. Trimming left V 0 bases short and J 7 bases short, with 18 bases between. Germline V gene lookup returns CDR1 SGDLS and CDR2 YYNGEE. In DNA form, the CDR3 reads TGTGCCAGCAGCGTAGGTGCGGCCTCTAGGATGAATACGCAGTATTTT. The encoded protein is CASSVGAASRMNTQYF.

The gene calls are TRBV11-2 and TRBJ2-1; TRBD2 matches 8 bases. V lost 2 bases, J lost 5 bases, and 2 bases stayed unmatched. CDR1 and CDR2 from the germline V gene are SGHAT and FQNNGV. The CDR3 sequence is 14 residues long. The CDR3 loop is CASSLTGGDNEQFF. The CDR3 DNA reads TGTGCCAGCAGCTTAACCGGGGGGGACAATGAGCAGTTCTTC.

This chain connects TRBV2 to TRBJ1-1; D possibly corresponds to TRBD1 (6 bases). The ends were cut back, 4 bases at V and 11 bases at J, with 11 bases in the middle. CDR3 size: 11 residues. Germline V gene sequence: CDR1 SNHLY, CDR2 FYNNEI. CDR3 amino acids: CASSAQGMAFF. CDR3 coding DNA: TGTGCCAGCAGTGCCCAGGGGATGGCTTTCTTT.